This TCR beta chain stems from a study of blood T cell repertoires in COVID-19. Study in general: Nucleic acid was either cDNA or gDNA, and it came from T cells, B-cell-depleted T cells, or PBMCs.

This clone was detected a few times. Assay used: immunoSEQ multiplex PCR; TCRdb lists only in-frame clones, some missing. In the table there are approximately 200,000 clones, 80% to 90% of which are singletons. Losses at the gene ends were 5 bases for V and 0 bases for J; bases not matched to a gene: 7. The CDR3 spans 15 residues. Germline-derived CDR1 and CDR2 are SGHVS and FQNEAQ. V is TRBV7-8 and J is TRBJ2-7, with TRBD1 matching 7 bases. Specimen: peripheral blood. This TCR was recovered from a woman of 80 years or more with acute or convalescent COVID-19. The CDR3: CASSQWDSPSYEQYF. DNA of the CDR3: TGTGCCAGCAGCCAATGGGACAGCCCCTCCTACGAGCAGTACTTC.